The next 21 T cell receptor beta chains were all read from a single sample in a study of T cells in Graves' hyperthyroidism and ophthalmopathy. TCR beta CDR3 sequences were amplified from RNA transcripts. The primer set for the first-round RT-PCR of the TCR CDR3 was HTBI. MiXCR, run by TCRdb on the multiplex PCR reads, gives a single entry per CDR3 protein. The repertoire consists of 600,000 or so distinct CDR3 sequences, with about 17% occurring once and the leading ten covering 3.8%. Material: blood. Receptors originate from a woman in her 30s with Graves' hyperthyroidism.

This clonotype was observed at least ten times. The chain uses TRBV28 and TRBJ2-1; TRBD2 matches 8 bases. CDR1 is MDHEN, CDR2 SYDVKM, per germline. Unmatched junction bases numbered 6, after V lost 2 bases and J lost 15 bases. The CDR3 contains 12 residues. The chain's CDR3 is CASSLERGPPFF. The CDR3, as DNA: TGTGCCAGCAGTTTAGAGCGGGGGCCTCCGTTCTTC.

The rearrangement joins TRBV2 to TRBJ1-3; perhaps TRBD1 as D (6 bases). The CDR3 has 16 residues. V dropped 4 bases and J dropped 1 base, with 14 bases sitting between them. CDR1 and CDR2 from the germline V gene are SNHLY and FYNNEI. The CDR3 spells CASSVRQVESGNTIYF. CDR3 nucleotides: TGTGCCAGCAGTGTTAGACAGGTAGAATCTGGAAACACCATATATTTT.

The chain is built from TRBV12-3 or TRBV12-4 and TRBJ2-7; 7 nucleotides align to TRBD1. Trimming cost V 5 bases and J 7 bases; bases outside gene matches: 14. The CDR3 spans 15 residues. CDR3 in amino acids: CASSLTGAQRGEQYF. The CDR3 nucleotides read TGTGCCAGCAGTCTCACAGGGGCCCAGAGGGGGGAGCAGTACTTC.

This clonotype was counted many times. This CDR3 is CALRQHGNSPLHF. As DNA, the CDR3 is TGTGCCTTGAGACAGCACGGGAATTCACCCCTCCACTTT. The V call is TRBV30, the J call TRBJ1-6; maybe TRBD1 (5 bases). The CDR3 loop spans 13 amino acids. V was shortened by 7 bases and J by 7 bases, with 14 bases between the two germline ends. Germline V gene data show CDR1 as GTSNPN and CDR2 as SVGIG (reference sequence).

This sequence joins TRBV15 and TRBJ2-1; 10 bases match TRBD2. The CDR3 is made up of 17 amino acids. Germline trimming cut 3 bases from V and 3 bases from J; bases unmatched to any gene: 8. The V gene's germline CDR1 is LNHNV and CDR2 YYDKDF (reference sequence). CDR3 sequence (DNA): TGTGCCACCAGCAGGGATACTAGCGGGACTTACTACAATGAGCAGTTCTTC. Translation: CATSRDTSGTYYNEQFF. Based on the CDR3 plus reference TRBV15 and TRBJ2-1, the full variable domain is DAMVIQNPRYQVTQFGKPVTLSCSQTLNHNVMYWYQQKSSQAPKLLFHYYDKDFNNEADTPDNFQSRRPNTSFCFLDIRSPGLGDTAMYLCATSRDTSGTYYNEQFFGPGTRLTVL.

With regard to this clonotype: Possible read error: a much larger clone is one base away. The gene calls are TRBV12-3 or TRBV12-4 and TRBJ2-7, with D perhaps matching TRBD2 (5 bases). The CDR3 covers 15 residues. V was clipped by 8 bases and J by 3 bases, with 20 bases between them. CDR3 sequence (DNA): TGTGCCAGCGCTCATGTGGGGAGACTCAACTACGAGCAGTACTTC. It yields the protein CASAHVGRLNYEQYF.

The chain is built from TRBV5-1 and TRBJ1-1, with D perhaps matching TRBD1 (5 bases). CDR1 is SGHRS and CDR2 is YFSETQ in the germline V gene. There are 15 residues in the CDR3. With 1 base removed from V and 6 bases from J, the gap between germline ends came to 16 bases. CDR3 DNA sequence: TGCGCCAGCAGCTTGAAACTGGGCCCGGGGGCTGAAGCTTTCTTT. The encoded protein is CASSLKLGPGAEAFF.

This clonotype was found a few times. This chain uses TRBV2 with TRBJ2-1; D gene ambiguous. The CDR3 covers 13 residues. Trimming shortened V by 8 bases and J by 0 bases, and 8 bases separated the two germline ends. CDR1 and CDR2 from the germline V gene are SNHLY and FYNNEI. This CDR3 reads CASAQDSYNEQFF. The CDR3 DNA sequence: TGTGCCAGCGCACAAGACTCCTACAATGAGCAGTTCTTC.

The V gene is TRBV4-3, the J gene TRBJ2-1; the match to TRBD2 covers 7 bases. The CDR3 consists of 17 residues. CDR1 is LGHNA and CDR2 is YSLEER in the germline V gene. The trim removed 6 bases at V and 2 bases at J, leaving 13 bases unmatched. The CDR3 loop is CASSRRAGLGPYNEQFF. CDR3 sequence (DNA): TGCGCCAGCAGTCGGAGGGCCGGACTAGGTCCCTACAATGAGCAGTTCTTC.

The chain is built from TRBV11-3 and TRBJ2-2, with 7 nucleotides matching TRBD2. This CDR3 spans 16 amino acids. Germline V gives CDR1 SGHNT, CDR2 YENEEA. J was trimmed by 6 bases and V by 5 bases; bases with no gene match: 12. The CDR3 coding sequence is TGTGCCAGCAGCCCCTCTCCCGGGACTACAGCCGGGGAGCTGTTTTTT. The encoded protein is CASSPSPGTTAGELFF.

The chain combines TRBV10-3 with TRBJ2-1, with 15 positions matching TRBD2. Germline V gives CDR1 ENHRY, CDR2 SYGVKD. V was clipped by 6 bases and J by 8 bases; unmatched bases: 8. The CDR3 has 16 residues. In DNA form, the CDR3 reads TGTGCCATCAGAAGGACTAGCGGGAGGGCTAGCGATGAGCAGTTCTTC. This gives the protein CAIRRTSGRASDEQFF.

This clonotype was seen ten or more times. The V and J genes are TRBV20-1 and TRBJ2-1; D remains unclear. The V end lost 5 bases, the J end lost 6 bases, and 8 bases lay between the germline ends. The CDR3 runs 11 residues. Germline CDR1 reads DFQATT; CDR2 reads SNEGSKA (reference sequence). The CDR3 sequence is CSARGFNEQFF. For the CDR3, the DNA is TGCAGTGCTCGAGGCTTCAATGAGCAGTTCTTC.

This clonotype came up many times. This chain joins TRBV15 and TRBJ2-3, with 7 nucleotides matching TRBD2. The germline V gene has CDR1 LNHNV and CDR2 YYDKDF (reference sequence). CDR3 length: 18 amino acids. The J segment lost 3 bases and the V segment lost 1 base, leaving 13 bases of the junction unmatched. The CDR3 DNA follows: TGTGCCACCAGCAGAGTTGGTGAAGCGGGATTGAGTACAGATACGCAGTATTTT. Translation: CATSRVGEAGLSTDTQYF.

The V call is TRBV9, the J call TRBJ1-3; D ambiguous. The CDR3 has 13 amino acids. Trimming stripped 5 bases from V and 0 bases from J, with 6 bases between. Germline V gene sequence: CDR1 SGDLS, CDR2 YYNGEE. The CDR3 bases are TGTGCCAGCAGTGAGAGCTCTGGAAACACCATATATTTT. It encodes CASSESSGNTIYF.

Here the CDR3 DNA reads TGCAGTGCTAGAGATATTCGGGGAGCTAGCGAGCAGTACTTC. It codes for CSARDIRGASEQYF. The genes are TRBV20-1 and TRBJ2-7; tentatively, D is TRBD2 (5 bases). The V gene's germline CDR1 is DFQATT and CDR2 SNEGSKA (reference sequence). CDR3 length equals 14 residues. V was cut by 0 bases and J by 6 bases, with 15 bases left in between.

This clonotype was detected a few times. A much larger clone is a single base away; this may be a read error. The rearrangement uses TRBV6-2 or TRBV6-3 and TRBJ2-7; no clear D. CDR3 size: 12 residues. The V gene's germline CDR1 is MNHEY and CDR2 SVGEGT. Here the CDR3 reads CASSHSMTEQYF. The CDR3 nucleotides are TGTGCCAGCAGTCACTCGATGACCGAGCAGTACTTC.

This clonotype was counted at least ten times. The chain joins TRBV6-2 or TRBV6-3 to TRBJ2-1; 12 bases are a match to TRBD2. Per the germline V gene, CDR1 is MNHEY and CDR2 is SVGEGT. This CDR3 has 15 amino acids. V lost 5 bases, J lost 7 bases, and 6 bases stayed unmatched. The CDR3 DNA sequence: TGTGCCAGCAGTCAACTAGCGGGAGGATTTAATGAGCAGTTCTTC. This encodes CASSQLAGGFNEQFF.

There are a few counts of this clonotype. The J gene is TRBJ2-1, the V gene TRBV29-1; D could derive from TRBD1 or TRBD2 (5 bases each). This CDR3 comprises 15 residues. CDR1 is SQVTM, CDR2 ANQGSEA, per germline. The ends were cut back, 4 bases at V and 5 bases at J, with 18 bases in the middle. CDR3 nucleotides: TGCAGCGTTGTAAAGGCAGGGAGAAGCGACAATGAGCAGTTCTTC. This gives the protein CSVVKAGRSDNEQFF.

Concerning this clonotype itself: This clone may be a read error of a much larger clone one base away. The rearrangement uses TRBV2 and TRBJ2-5; 12 bases fit TRBD2. Unmatched junction bases numbered 10, after V lost 8 bases and J lost 9 bases. This CDR3 comprises 14 residues. Germline V gene lookup returns CDR1 SNHLY and CDR2 FYNNEI. CDR3 residues: CASVRTSGTGPQYF. The DNA of the CDR3 is TGTGCCAGCGTTAGGACTAGCGGGACCGGGCCCCAGTACTTC.

J is TRBJ1-3 and V is TRBV4-3; TRBD1 aligns across 7 bases. The CDR3 sequence is 14 residues long. The V gene's germline CDR1 is LGHNA and CDR2 YSLEER. Trimming removed 4 bases from V and 8 bases from J; junction bases left unmatched: 8. The CDR3 DNA follows: TGCGCCAGCAGCCCTCACGACAGGGCGGACACCATATATTTT. Protein sequence: CASSPHDRADTIYF.

This clonotype showed up just a few times. This sequence joins TRBV7-8 and TRBJ1-3; D remains unclear. The CDR3 totals 16 residues. The V end lost 5 bases, the J end lost 2 bases, and 16 bases lay between the germline ends. CDR1 SGHVS and CDR2 FQNEAQ come from the germline V gene. CDR3 DNA sequence: TGTGCCAGCAGCCCCGGAATTGGGGTGGCTGGAAACACCATATATTTT. Its protein is CASSPGIGVAGNTIYF.